The TCR beta chain under discussion was sequenced for a study of blood T cell repertoires in COVID-19. Study-wide background: Sites across the United States, Italy and Spain contributed samples from acute and convalescent COVID-19. Sample material is recorded as cDNA or gDNA derived from T cells, B-cell-depleted T cells, or PBMCs.

Seattle participants joined during active infection and were tracked over time. The authors' processing: How many nucleated cells were present was estimated from reference gene primer amplification. Produced via immunoSEQ multiplex PCR; TCRdb's table is partial and in-frame only. V and J calls and clone size are copied from that table; D and trimming were computed from the DNA. The sample lists about 170,000 clones, around 81% occurring once. Germline loops: CDR1 SGHRS, CDR2 YFSETQ. CDR3 length equals 15 residues. Trimming left V 2 bases short and J 8 bases short, with 14 bases between. Material: peripheral blood. This chain connects TRBV5-1 to TRBJ1-6; D ambiguous. This clonotype originated in an elderly woman with COVID-19, enrolled during active disease. Written as DNA, the CDR3 is TGCGCCAGCAGCTTTGGAGGGTCAGGCGATTCACCCCTCCACTTT. The encoded protein is CASSFGGSGDSPLHF.